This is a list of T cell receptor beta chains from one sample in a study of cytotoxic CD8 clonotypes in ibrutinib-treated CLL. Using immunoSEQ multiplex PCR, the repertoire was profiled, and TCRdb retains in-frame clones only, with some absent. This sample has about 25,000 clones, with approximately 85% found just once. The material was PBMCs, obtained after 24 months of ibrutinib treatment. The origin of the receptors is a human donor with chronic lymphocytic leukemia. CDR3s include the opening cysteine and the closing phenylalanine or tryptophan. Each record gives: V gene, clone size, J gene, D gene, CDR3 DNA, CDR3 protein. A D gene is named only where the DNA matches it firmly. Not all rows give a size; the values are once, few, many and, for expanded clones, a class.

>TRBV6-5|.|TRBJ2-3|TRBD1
TGTGCCAGCACCCCGGGACAGGGGGCCACAGATACGCAGTATTTT
CASTPGQGATDTQYF
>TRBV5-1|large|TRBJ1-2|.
TGCGCCAGCAGCTTGGGAGCAGGGGCGGGAGGCTACACCTTC
CASSLGAGAGGYTF
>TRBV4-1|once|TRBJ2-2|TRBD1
TGCGCCAGCAGCCAAGAAGGGGGCGCCGGCACCGGGGAGCTGTTTTTT
CASSQEGGAGTGELFF
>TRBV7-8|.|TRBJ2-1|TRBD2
TGTGCCAGCAGCTTATCTAGCGGGGCAAGGAATGAGCAGTTCTTC
CASSLSSGARNEQFF
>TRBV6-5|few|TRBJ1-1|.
TGTGCCAGCAGTTCAGGGCGGGCTGAAGCTTTCTTT
CASSSGRAEAFF
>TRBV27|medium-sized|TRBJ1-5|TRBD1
TGTGCCAGCAGGCCCACAGGGGGACGGAGCAATCAGCCCCAGCATTTT
CASRPTGGRSNQPQHF
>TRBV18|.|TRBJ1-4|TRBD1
TGTGCCAGCTCACCACCGATCGGGAGGGGGCAGGCTGAAAAACTGTTTTTT
CASSPPIGRGQAEKLFF
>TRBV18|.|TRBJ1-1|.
TGTGCCAGCTCACCTTTGCCGACCGGAGATTTCGCGGGGCGGACTGAAGCTTTCTTT
CASSPLPTGDFAGRTEAFF
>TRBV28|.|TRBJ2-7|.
TGTGCCAGTAGTTTACAATTTGCCTCCTACGAGCAGTACTTC
CASSLQFASYEQYF
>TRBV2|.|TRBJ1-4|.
TGTGCCAGCAGGTCCACAACTAATGAAAAACTGTTTTTT
CASRSTTNEKLFF
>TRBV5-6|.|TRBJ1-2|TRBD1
TGTGCCAGTCGGGGAATGGGACAGATAAACTATGGCTACACCTTC
CASRGMGQINYGYTF
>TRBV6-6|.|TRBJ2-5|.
TGTGCCAGCAGTGCCCTAGGAGGGGAGACCCAGTACTTC
CASSALGGETQYF
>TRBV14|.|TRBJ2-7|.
TGTGCCAGCAGCCAAGAGGACGCTATCTCGCATTACGAGCAGTACTTC
CASSQEDAISHYEQYF
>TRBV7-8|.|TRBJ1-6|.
TGTGCCAGCAGCCTCCGCGGGGGGAGAAGTTCACCCCTCCACTTT
CASSLRGGRSSPLHF
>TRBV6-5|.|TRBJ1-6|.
TGTGCCAGCGGGGCGCAGGCTTCACCCCTCCACTTT
CASGAQASPLHF
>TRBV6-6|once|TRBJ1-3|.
TGTGCCAGCAGTTACTGGATCTCTGGAAACACCATATATTTT
CASSYWISGNTIYF
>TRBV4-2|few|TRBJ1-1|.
TGTGCCAGCAGCCTATCGACCCGGAGTAACACTGAAGCTTTCTTT
CASSLSTRSNTEAFF
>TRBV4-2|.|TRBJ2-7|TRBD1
TGTGCCAGCAGCACCGGGACAGGGAAATCGGGTGAGCAGTACTTC
CASSTGTGKSGEQYF
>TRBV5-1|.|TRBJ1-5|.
TGCGCCAGCAGCCCCGGCTTCCCCGGTCAGCCCCAGCATTTT
CASSPGFPGQPQHF
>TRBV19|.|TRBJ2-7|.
TGTGCCAGTAGTATAGGGACAGCCTACGAGCAGTACTTC
CASSIGTAYEQYF
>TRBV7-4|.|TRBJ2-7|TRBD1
TGTGCCAGCAGCTTACTTCTGGGACAGGCCTCCTACGAGCAGTACTTC
CASSLLLGQASYEQYF
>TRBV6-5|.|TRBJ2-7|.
TGTGCCAGCAGTTCCGCGGGACGGGCCTACGAGCAGTACTTC
CASSSAGRAYEQYF
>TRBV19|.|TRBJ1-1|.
TGTGCCAGTACCCCGGGGCCCTTCACTGAAGCTTTCTTT
CASTPGPFTEAFF
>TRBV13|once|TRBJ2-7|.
TGTGCCAGCAGCTTCGGGGGCGAGCAGTACTTC
CASSFGGEQYF
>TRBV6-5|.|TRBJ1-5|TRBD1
TGTGCCAGCAAAGTAGGACAGGGTAGTCAGCCCCAGCATTTT
CASKVGQGSQPQHF
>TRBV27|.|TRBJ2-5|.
TGTGCCAGCAGTGAGACTAGGATTCAGGAGACCCAGTACTTC
CASSETRIQETQYF
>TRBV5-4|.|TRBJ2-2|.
TGTGCCAGCAGTCGAGACTTCTACACCGGGGAGCTGTTTTTT
CASSRDFYTGELFF
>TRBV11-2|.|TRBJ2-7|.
TGTGCCAGCAGCCCGCTTACGGGGGGCGCCTACGAGCAGTACTTC
CASSPLTGGAYEQYF
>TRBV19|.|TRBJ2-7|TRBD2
TGTGCCAGTAGTATAAGACTAGCGGGGATCTACGAGCAGTACTTC
CASSIRLAGIYEQYF
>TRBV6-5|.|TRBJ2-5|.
TGTGCCAGCAGTTACGCCCAGGGGAGGGCTGAGACCCAGTACTTC
CASSYAQGRAETQYF
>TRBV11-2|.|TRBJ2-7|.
TGTGCCAGCAGCATGCAGGGATCCGCATACGAGCAGTACTTC
CASSMQGSAYEQYF
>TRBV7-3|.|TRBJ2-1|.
TGTGCCAGCAGCTTAGAAGTCGGGGGAGTCGATGAGCAGTTCTTC
CASSLEVGGVDEQFF
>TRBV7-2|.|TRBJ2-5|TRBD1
TGTGCCAGCAGCGGACAGGGGATGGAGACCCAGTACTTC
CASSGQGMETQYF
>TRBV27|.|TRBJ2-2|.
TGTGCCAGCAGTTTTGAGAGACCGAACACCGGGGAGCTGTTTTTT
CASSFERPNTGELFF
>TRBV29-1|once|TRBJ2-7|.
TGCAGCGATACCCCTCGGACCCAATACGAGCAGTACTTC
CSDTPRTQYEQYF
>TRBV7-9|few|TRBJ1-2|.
TGTGCCAGCAGGTTAGACAGCCCTGGCTACACCTTC
CASRLDSPGYTF
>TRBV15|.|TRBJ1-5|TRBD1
TGTGCCACCAGCAGAGCCGGACAGGGGGTCCCTCGGCCCCAGCATTTT
CATSRAGQGVPRPQHF
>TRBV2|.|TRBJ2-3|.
TGTGCCAGCAGTGAAGTAGTGGATACGCAGTATTTT
CASSEVVDTQYF
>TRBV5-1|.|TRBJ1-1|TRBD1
TGCGCCAGCAGCTTGAACGGGGTACGGCGGACAGGGATTGGGAACGCTGAAGCTTTCTTT
CASSLNGVRRTGIGNAEAFF